This T cell receptor beta chain was identified during a study of cytomegalovirus exposure and HLA in healthy donors (dated by TCRdb to 2015 to 2018). Study-wide context: The 650 to 800 repertoires of the first cohort and the roughly 120 validation repertoires were produced on the same platform, according to a later analysis. The study aimed to test whether signatures of past pathogen exposure could be identified by cataloging public T cell receptors. A separate validation cohort of about 110 different subjects was used in addition to the approximately 700-subject first cohort. To predict cytomegalovirus infection status, the study combined high-throughput TCR immunosequencing, statistical association of individual TCRs with disease status, and machine learning.

Study-wide conclusions, independent of this receptor: The validation cohort had no HLA typing available for a later analysis, so co-occurrence within that cohort was assessed over all 110 or so repertoires. A total of 150 to 200 TCR beta chains were listed by the study as associated with cytomegalovirus. In vitro tests confirmed that a few of the cytomegalovirus-associated TCR beta chains recognize cytomegalovirus antigens. A later analysis found that TCRs clustered in the first cohort also tended to co-occur in the 120 validation repertoires, with 94% of cluster scores above 0. Most TCR sequences were seen in very few donors, while some public TCRs were found in many individuals. The classifier was reported to diagnose cytomegalovirus status with high specificity and sensitivity in both the original and validation cohorts. The authors suggested that the approach could potentially be generalized to other disease states and immunological phenotypes.

Receptor amplification or capture employed the immunoSEQ multiplex PCR assay. The published analysis was carried out like this. A statistical classification framework was developed to diagnose cytomegalovirus status using the catalog of TCR beta chain sequences. TCRdb took this table from immuneACCESS and kept in-frame rearrangements with V and J called. Such tables lack part of the clones; where checked against another copy, unresolved V genes explain under half of the gap, and the rest is unexplained. V, J and clone size are those of that table, while D and trimming were read from the DNA. This sample lists hundreds of thousands of clones; roughly 85% were detected once. The biggest ten clones account for roughly 5.4% of the sample. The donors were included in the validation cohort of over a hundred subjects, a group kept apart from the roughly 700-subject first cohort. Comment on this clone: Its antigen remains unidentified. No much larger clone is present one base from it, and per-base qualities are unavailable.

The CDR1 and CDR2 encoded by the germline V gene are SGHAT and FQNNGV. The junction shows trimming of 4 bases on V and 14 bases on J, plus 12 bases between the germline ends. The CDR3 starts with the cysteine, ends with the phenylalanine, and has 12 residues. The CDR3 DNA has 36 bases and is translated from base 1. The TCR was taken from a woman between 18 and 29 years old in good health and CMV-seronegative. Recombination linked TRBV11-2 to TRBJ1-6, with TRBD1 as a weak D call on 5 bases. The sequencing sample was made of PBMCs. The DNA sequence is given as TGTGCCAGCAGCTCGGGGGGGAGGGCCCTCCACTTT. Its protein is CASSSGGRALHF. Reference TRBV11-2 and TRBJ1-6 genes cover what lies past the CDR3, so the full variable domain is EAGVAQSPRYKIIEKRQSVAFWCNPISGHATLYWYQQILGQGPKLLIQFQNNGVVDDSQLPKDRFSAERLKGVDSTLKIQPAKLEDSAVYLCASSSGGRALHFGNGTRLTVT.